This TCR beta chain was recovered during a study of T cell changes during pregnancy in multiple sclerosis. Assay used: immunoSEQ multiplex PCR; TCRdb lists only in-frame clones, some missing. The data contain under 50,000 clones, around 94% of them singletons. This CDR3 contains 12 residues. Germline CDR1 and CDR2: SGHAT and FQNNGV. Trimming took 2 bases from V and 6 from J, leaving 5 bases between them. The input for sequencing was CD8+ T cells from peripheral blood mononuclear cells, taken in the third trimester of pregnancy. The chain links TRBV11-2 to TRBJ2-1; D remains unclear. The receptor was isolated from a female donor with multiple sclerosis, enrolled in a pregnancy study. The CDR3 loop is CASSLIRNEQFF. The CDR3 nucleotides are TGTGCCAGCAGCTTAATTCGCAATGAGCAGTTCTTC. Complete variable domain (other parts from reference TRBV11-2 and TRBJ2-1): EAGVAQSPRYKIIEKRQSVAFWCNPISGHATLYWYQQILGQGPKLLIQFQNNGVVDDSQLPKDRFSAERLKGVDSTLKIQPAKLEDSAVYLCASSLIRNEQFFGPGTRLTVL.